This passage covers 28 T cell receptor beta chains from one sample sequenced in a study of OX40 agonist ivuxolimab in advanced cancers. Generated by immunoSEQ multiplex PCR, the TCRdb table keeps only in-frame clones and is missing some. The sample carries around 36,000 clones, about 82% recorded once. Here the sequenced sample was CD4+ or CD8+ T cells sorted from blood, taken in a trial of the OX40 agonist ivuxolimab. The receptors were gathered from an adult with an advanced solid tumor such as melanoma, head and neck, liver or kidney cancer.

This clone has only a few counts. The V call is TRBV30, the J call TRBJ1-1, with TRBD1 matching 8 bases. Per germline, CDR1 GTSNPN and CDR2 SVGIG (reference sequence). The CDR3 is 12 residues long. Trimming at V came to 3 bases and at J to 5 bases, leaving 2 bases not matched to a gene. Here the CDR3 reads CAWRRQGTEAFF. CDR3 coding DNA: TGTGCCTGGAGAAGACAGGGGACTGAAGCTTTCTTT.

This clone has more than one count but fewer than ten. In the same sample, other DNA sequences code for this CDR3. The V gene is TRBV5-1, the J gene TRBJ1-1, with D tentatively TRBD1 (5 bases). Germline V CDR1 and CDR2: SGHRS, YFSETQ. Trimming took 0 bases from V and 3 from J, leaving 9 bases between them. The CDR3 runs 14 residues. The CDR3 here is CASSLAGGYTEAFF. The CDR3 DNA reads as TGCGCCAGCAGCTTGGCCGGGGGGTACACTGAAGCTTTCTTT.

This chain connects TRBV5-1 to TRBJ2-7; perhaps D is TRBD1 or TRBD2 (5 bases each). Germline V gene lookup returns CDR1 SGHRS and CDR2 YFSETQ. This CDR3 region has 13 residues. Trimming removed 3 bases from V and 2 bases from J, with 9 bases in between. In DNA form, the CDR3 reads TGCGCCAGCAGCTGGGACGGTGCCTACGAGCAGTACTTC. Amino acid sequence: CASSWDGAYEQYF.

The chain couples TRBV11-2 to TRBJ2-2; tentative D call: TRBD1 (6 bases). In germline, CDR1 is SGHAT, CDR2 FQNNGV. This CDR3 spans 14 amino acids. The V end was cut by 5 bases, the J end by 2 bases, with 9 bases between. CDR3 nucleotide sequence: TGTGCCAGCAGCCGCAGGGGAAACACCGGGGAGCTGTTTTTT. Encoded protein: CASSRRGNTGELFF.

This clone was seen a few times. The chain joins TRBV27 to TRBJ1-2; no reliable D call. The CDR3 covers 17 residues. Between the trimmed V and J ends, which lost 2 bases and 8 bases, there was a span of 24 bases. Germline CDR1 and CDR2: MNHEY and SMNVEV (reference sequence). The CDR3 DNA sequence: TGTGCCAGCAGTTTAGATATAAGTACGGGTAATAGATTCGGCTACACCTTC. Its protein is CASSLDISTGNRFGYTF.

The rearrangement links TRBV2 to TRBJ2-1; TRBD2 matches at 9 bases. This CDR3 is 17 amino acids long. The V and J ends lost 0 bases and 5 bases, in that order; junction bases with no gene match: 8. In germline, CDR1 is SNHLY, CDR2 FYNNEI. The chain's CDR3 is CASSEATLSGSHNEQFF. The CDR3 nucleotides read TGTGCCAGCAGTGAAGCGACTCTTAGCGGGAGCCACAATGAGCAGTTCTTC.

The chain has TRBV28 and TRBJ2-3; D remains ambiguous. V lost 3 bases to trimming and J lost 2 bases, with 12 bases between them. Germline values: CDR1 MDHEN, CDR2 SYDVKM. The CDR3 extends over 15 amino acids. CDR3 region: CASSLTQRATDTQYF. Here the CDR3 DNA reads TGTGCCAGCAGTTTGACGCAGCGTGCCACAGATACGCAGTATTTT. The full variable domain, completed using reference TRBV28 and TRBJ2-3, is DVKVTQSSRYLVKRTGEKVFLECVQDMDHENMFWYRQDPGLGLRLIYFSYDVKMKEKGDIPEGYSVSREKKERFSLILESASTNQTSMYLCASSLTQRATDTQYFGPGTRLTVL.

The chain is built from TRBV30 and TRBJ1-1; D may be TRBD1 (5 bases). Trimming shortened V by 5 bases and J by 4 bases, and 11 bases separated the two germline ends. CDR3 length: 12 residues. Germline CDR1 is GTSNPN and CDR2 is SVGIG (reference sequence). The CDR3: CAWGGLSTEAFF. The DNA of the CDR3 is TGTGCCTGGGGGGGATTGAGCACTGAAGCTTTCTTT.

The genes are TRBV7-6 and TRBJ1-1; D remains unclear. Germline loops: CDR1 SGHVS, CDR2 FNYEAQ. Trimming removed 1 base at V and 0 bases at J, with 15 bases between. The CDR3 has 17 amino acids. The CDR3: CASSLDSPHQLNTEAFF. As DNA, the CDR3 is TGTGCCAGCAGCTTAGATTCCCCCCATCAATTGAACACTGAAGCTTTCTTT.

The chain joins TRBV7-8 to TRBJ2-7; TRBD1 aligns across 7 bases. Germline V gene lookup returns CDR1 SGHVS and CDR2 FQNEAQ. The CDR3 is 14 amino acids. The junction had 9 bases not matched to a gene; V was cut back by 5 bases and J by 5 bases. The DNA of the CDR3 is TGTGCCAGCAGCCCCCGGGACAGAGCTCACGAGCAGTACTTC. It encodes CASSPRDRAHEQYF. Based on the CDR3 plus reference TRBV7-8 and TRBJ2-7, the full variable domain is GAGVSQSPRYKVAKRGQDVALRCDPISGHVSLFWYQQALGQGPEFLTYFQNEAQLDKSGLPSDRFFAERPEGSVSTLKIQRTQQEDSAVYLCASSPRDRAHEQYFGPGTRLTVT.

The chain employs TRBV27 and TRBJ2-2; 12 bases align to TRBD2. Germline V gene lookup returns CDR1 MNHEY and CDR2 SMNVEV (reference sequence). The V segment lost 2 bases and the J segment 7 bases; nucleotides outside the gene matches: 5. There are 16 residues in the CDR3. The CDR3 protein is CASSLGLAGFGGELFF. In DNA, the CDR3 is TGTGCCAGCAGTTTAGGACTAGCGGGGTTCGGCGGGGAGCTGTTTTTT.

The chain carries TRBV9 and TRBJ1-6; unclear D gene. The V and J ends lost 0 bases and 6 bases respectively, with 7 bases between them. CDR3 length: 14 residues. Germline V gene lookup returns CDR1 SGDLS and CDR2 YYNGEE. CDR3 sequence: CASSVGTGNSPLHF. The CDR3 nucleotides are TGTGCCAGCAGCGTAGGGACCGGTAATTCACCCCTCCACTTT.

On this clone itself: Different DNA sequences within this sample yield the same CDR3. The V and J genes are TRBV7-9 and TRBJ1-5; D is possibly TRBD1 (6 bases). The CDR3 length is 14 residues. Trimming pared 2 bases from V and 6 bases from J, leaving 11 bases between. Looked up from germline, CDR1 is SEHNR and CDR2 is FQNEAQ (reference sequence). The CDR3 sequence: CASSLSGGGQPQHF. The CDR3 DNA is TGTGCCAGCAGCTTAAGCGGGGGCGGTCAGCCCCAGCATTTT.

The chain uses TRBV19 and TRBJ2-1; TRBD2 might be the D (5 bases). The germline gives CDR1 LNHDA, CDR2 SQIVND (reference sequence). The CDR3 runs to 12 residues. V lost 6 bases to trimming and J lost 8 bases, with 11 bases between them. CDR3 loop: CASRAAGDEQFF. The CDR3 DNA reads as TGTGCCAGTAGAGCCGCCGGGGATGAGCAGTTCTTC.

The J gene is TRBJ2-1, the V gene TRBV7-9; 8 bases are shared with TRBD2. Germline assignment: CDR1 SEHNR and CDR2 FQNEAQ (reference sequence). This CDR3 comprises 14 residues. V lost 10 bases to trimming and J lost 3 bases; unmatched junction nucleotides: 8. CDR3 bases: TGTGCCACCAAGAGCGGGGGCCACTACAATGAGCAGTTCTTC. Protein: CATKSGGHYNEQFF. The whole variable domain, filled in from reference TRBV7-9 and TRBJ2-1, reads DTGVSQNPRHKITKRGQNVTFRCDPISEHNRLYWYRQTLGQGPEFLTYFQNEAQLEKSRLLSDRFSAERPKGSFSTLEIQRTEQGDSAMYLCATKSGGHYNEQFFGPGTRLTVL.

This rearrangement joins TRBV4-2 to TRBJ2-5, with no clear D. The ends were cut back, 0 bases at V and 2 bases at J, with 4 bases in the middle. The CDR3 consists of 13 residues. CDR1 and CDR2 (germline): LGHNA, YNFKEQ. The CDR3 DNA reads as TGTGCCAGCAGCCAAGAATCGCAAGAGACCCAGTACTTC. The encoded protein is CASSQESQETQYF.

V is TRBV4-1 and J is TRBJ2-7, with D tentatively TRBD2 (6 bases). CDR1 is MGHRA and CDR2 is YSYEKL in the germline V gene. This CDR3 is 14 amino acids long. V was shortened by 1 base and J by 4 bases, with 11 bases between the two germline ends. The DNA of the CDR3 is TGCGCCAGCAGCCAAGCGGGAGCAGCGTACGAGCAGTACTTC. Residues: CASSQAGAAYEQYF.

The V and J genes are TRBV6-5 and TRBJ1-2; 7 bases are a match to TRBD1. V was clipped by 1 base and J by 6 bases; unmatched bases: 2. Germline V lookup: CDR1 MNHEY, CDR2 SVGAGI. The CDR3 is made up of 13 amino acids. CDR3 sequence: CASSYFGQDGYTF. The DNA of the CDR3 is TGTGCCAGCAGTTACTTTGGACAGGATGGCTACACCTTC.

The chain couples TRBV9 to TRBJ2-7; the match to TRBD2 covers 9 bases. The CDR3 consists of 13 residues. Germline V CDR1 and CDR2: SGDLS, YYNGEE. Trimming cost V 3 bases and J 6 bases; bases outside gene matches: 4. CDR3 nucleotide sequence: TGTGCCAGCAGCGCCGGACTAGCGCTCGAGCAGTACTTC. This codes for CASSAGLALEQYF.

CDR3 protein: CATGNILNTGELFF. CDR3 coding DNA: TGTGCCACCGGGAACATCCTCAACACCGGGGAGCTGTTTTTT. The chain has TRBV27 and TRBJ2-2; TRBD2 is a possible D gene (5 bases). In germline, CDR1 is MNHEY, CDR2 SMNVEV (reference sequence). V gave up 10 bases and J gave up 2 bases, with 14 bases separating them. This CDR3 comprises 14 residues.

The chain has TRBV30 and TRBJ1-2, with 7 bases that match TRBD1. The CDR3 covers 15 residues. V shed 4 bases and J 2 bases; nucleotides not matched to a gene: 10. Germline V lookup: CDR1 GTSNPN, CDR2 SVGIG (reference sequence). The CDR3 sequence is CAWILLGQLNYGYTF. The CDR3 DNA reads as TGTGCCTGGATTCTCCTGGGACAGCTAAACTATGGCTACACCTTC.

The chain couples TRBV6-5 to TRBJ1-2; D gene unclear. CDR3 length: 12 residues. Trimming shortened V by 4 bases and J by 5 bases, and 8 bases separated the two germline ends. Germline V gene sequence: CDR1 MNHEY, CDR2 SVGAGI. The CDR3 region has the DNA TGTGCCAGCAGTTTCGGACTTTATGGCTACACCTTC. This encodes CASSFGLYGYTF.

V is TRBV5-6 and J is TRBJ1-5; D perhaps matches TRBD1 (6 bases). CDR3 length: 15 residues. CDR1 and CDR2 from the germline V gene are SGHDT and YYEEEE. Trimming left V 2 bases short and J 6 bases short, with 15 bases between. The CDR3 nucleotides read TGTGCCAGCAGCTTAACCCCTGTAGGGGGTCAGCCCCAGCATTTT. It codes for CASSLTPVGGQPQHF.

This chain links TRBV6-5 with TRBJ2-7; tentatively, D is TRBD1 or TRBD2 (7 bases each). V was shortened by 6 bases and J by 5 bases, with 11 bases between the two germline ends. The germline V gene has CDR1 MNHEY and CDR2 SVGAGI. The CDR3 consists of 12 residues. CDR3 region: CASSQGGNEQYF. The CDR3 DNA reads TGTGCCAGCAGCCAGGGGGGGAACGAGCAGTACTTC.

J is TRBJ2-5 and V is TRBV5-1, with 10 bases identical to TRBD2. The CDR3 runs to 17 residues. V dropped 5 bases and J dropped 4; count of bases not matched to a gene: 14. Germline V CDR1 and CDR2: SGHRS, YFSETQ. The CDR3 nucleotides are TGCGCCAGCAGACTCACTAGCGGGAACATTAGGGGAGAGACCCAGTACTTC. Translation: CASRLTSGNIRGETQYF. Based on the CDR3 plus reference TRBV5-1 and TRBJ2-5, the full variable domain is KAGVTQTPRYLIKTRGQQVTLSCSPISGHRSVSWYQQTPGQGLQFLFEYFSETQRNKGNFPGRFSGRQFSNSRSEMNVSTLELGDSALYLCASRLTSGNIRGETQYFGPGTRLLVL.

Turning to this clone: This CDR3 fails to terminate in the conserved phenylalanine or tryptophan, so it likely reflects a read error. It is unclear where the CDR3 begins or ends on the DNA, so no DNA is shown, and the CDR3 is as TCRdb lists it. The rearrangement links TRBV28 to TRBJ1-6. The germline V gene has CDR1 MDHEN and CDR2 SYDVKM. The CDR3 adds up to 8 amino acids, both ends counted. The CDR3 protein is CASSLCPG.

In this sample, this clone turned up a few times. This sequence joins TRBV7-2 and TRBJ2-7; 10 bases match TRBD2. CDR1 is SGHTA, CDR2 FQGNSA, per germline. J lost 3 bases, V lost 1 base, and 6 bases had no gene match. CDR3 length: 16 residues. The CDR3 protein is CASSLVVSGGFYEQYF. In nucleotides, the CDR3 is TGTGCCAGCAGCTTAGTAGTTAGCGGGGGGTTCTACGAGCAGTACTTC.

The gene calls are TRBV10-3 and TRBJ1-1; perhaps TRBD1 as D (6 bases). Germline V gives CDR1 ENHRY, CDR2 SYGVKD. The length of the CDR3 is 14 residues. Trimming stripped 6 bases from V and 0 bases from J, with 11 bases between. This CDR3 is CAIREDRLNTEAFF. The CDR3 DNA sequence: TGTGCCATCAGAGAAGACAGGCTGAACACTGAAGCTTTCTTT.